This passage covers 26 T cell receptor beta chains from one sample sequenced in a study of T cells in Graves' hyperthyroidism and ophthalmopathy. The TCR beta CDR3 regions underwent amplification using RNA transcripts as the source. The HTBI set primed first-round TCR CDR3 RT-PCR. One entry per CDR3 protein, called by TCRdb with MiXCR from the multiplex PCR reads. The sample lists about 640,000 distinct CDR3 sequences, approximately 14% occurring once. Sequenced input: blood. These receptors were taken from a woman between 45 and 60 years old with Graves' ophthalmopathy.

The chain links TRBV10-2 to TRBJ2-2; D possibly corresponds to TRBD1 (6 bases). Looked up from germline, CDR1 is WSHSY and CDR2 is SAAADI. The CDR3 extends over 14 amino acids. V lost 2 bases and J lost 4, with 8 bases in between. The CDR3 DNA sequence: TGCGCCAGCAGTGAGACAGGGAGCACCGGGGAGCTGTTTTTT. It yields the protein CASSETGSTGELFF.

Ten or more counts support this clonotype. The genes are TRBV20-1 and TRBJ2-7; perhaps TRBD1 as D (6 bases). The CDR3 totals 16 residues. Germline CDR1 and CDR2: DFQATT and SNEGSKA (reference sequence). The V and J ends lost 2 bases and 3 bases respectively, with 20 bases between them. In DNA form, the CDR3 reads TGCAGTGCTAGAAACCCGGAGACAGGCGACCTCTACGAGCAGTACTTC. It encodes CSARNPETGDLYEQYF.

The rearrangement links TRBV5-1 to TRBJ2-2; D remains unclear. Germline V gene sequence: CDR1 SGHRS, CDR2 YFSETQ. Trimming left V 2 bases short and J 4 bases short, with 12 bases between. This CDR3 region has 15 residues. The CDR3 DNA reads as TGCGCCAGCAGCTTTCGGAACGGAATCACCGGGGAGCTGTTTTTT. This encodes CASSFRNGITGELFF.

In this sample, this clonotype turned up a few times. The chain has TRBV29-1 and TRBJ2-7; TRBD2 matches 13 bases. J gave up 0 bases and V 1 base, and 3 bases lay outside the gene matches. Germline V gene lookup returns CDR1 SQVTM and CDR2 ANQGSEA. The CDR3 sequence is 16 residues long. CDR3 nucleotide sequence: TGCAGCGTTGAAGGGGGGACTAGCGGGGTCTCCTACGAGCAGTACTTC. It codes for CSVEGGTSGVSYEQYF.

This clonotype has a count of ten or more. V usage is TRBV28 and J usage is TRBJ2-7; a weak D match, TRBD2 (7 bases). Germline values: CDR1 MDHEN, CDR2 SYDVKM. The ends were cut back, 2 bases at V and 4 bases at J, with 18 bases in the middle. This CDR3 region has 16 residues. The CDR3 nucleotides read TGTGCCAGCAGTTTAAGGCCGGGGGGCATTGGTTACGAGCAGTACTTC. Its protein is CASSLRPGGIGYEQYF.

This clonotype was detected ten times or more. The CDR3 sequence is CASSQVSARYEQYF. The CDR3 bases are TGCGCCAGCAGCCAAGTCTCGGCCCGGTACGAGCAGTACTTC. This chain joins TRBV4-1 and TRBJ2-7; D ambiguous. CDR3 length equals 14 residues. Germline CDR1 is MGHRA and CDR2 is YSYEKL. Between the trimmed V and J ends, which lost 1 base and 4 bases, there was a span of 11 bases.

This clonotype was seen ten or more times. This chain links TRBV18 with TRBJ2-7, with D unresolved. The CDR3 extends over 16 amino acids. Germline V gene sequence: CDR1 KGHSH, CDR2 LQKENI. V was shortened by 0 bases and J by 7 bases, with 19 bases between the two germline ends. This CDR3 reads CASSPPSGLSTGEQYF. The CDR3 nucleotides read TGTGCCAGCTCACCACCGTCGGGTCTTTCGACCGGAGAGCAGTACTTC.

The chain has TRBV3-1 and TRBJ2-7; D might be TRBD2 (6 bases). The CDR3 is 13 residues long. Deletions cut 5 bases from V and 4 bases from J, with 12 bases between. Per germline, CDR1 LGHDT and CDR2 YNNKEL (reference sequence). The CDR3: CASSEYGGYEQYF. The CDR3 region has the DNA TGTGCCAGCAGCGAATATGGGGGGTACGAGCAGTACTTC.

This sequence joins TRBV10-3 and TRBJ2-1; no definite D call. The germline V gene encodes CDR1 ENHRY and CDR2 SYGVKD. V dropped 6 bases and J dropped 0 bases, with 12 bases sitting between them. This CDR3 has 15 residues. The CDR3 loop is CAISNRLRSYNEQFF. As DNA, the CDR3 is TGTGCCATCAGCAATCGTTTACGCTCCTACAATGAGCAGTTCTTC.

This clonotype was observed many times. This sequence joins TRBV28 and TRBJ2-3; 7 nucleotides align to TRBD2. The CDR3 length is 16 residues. Germline assignment: CDR1 MDHEN and CDR2 SYDVKM. After removal of 3 bases from V and 4 bases from J, the junction contained 10 bases not matched to a gene. The CDR3 here is CASSFFAGARPDTQYF. The CDR3 DNA reads as TGTGCCAGCAGTTTCTTTGCGGGAGCCCGGCCAGATACGCAGTATTTT.

This clonotype was counted ten times or more. The chain employs TRBV12-3 or TRBV12-4 and TRBJ2-1, with D unclear. Trimming took off 4 bases at V and 5 bases at J, with 15 bases between the two ends. The CDR3 is 15 residues long. This CDR3 reads CASSYSTALNNEQFF. The DNA of the CDR3 is TGTGCCAGCAGTTATTCTACCGCCCTAAACAATGAGCAGTTCTTC.

This clonotype has a count of ten or more. This sequence joins TRBV3-1 and TRBJ1-1; D may be TRBD1 (6 bases). Germline V CDR1 and CDR2: LGHDT, YNNKEL (reference sequence). V was trimmed by 4 bases and J by 3 bases, leaving 18 bases between them. This CDR3 comprises 16 residues. CDR3 DNA sequence: TGTGCCAGCAGCCCCCAACTCGGGGCAGGGGACACTGAAGCTTTCTTT. Translating gives CASSPQLGAGDTEAFF.

V is TRBV27 and J is TRBJ2-5; TRBD1 is a possible D gene (6 bases). V shed 5 bases and J shed 0 bases, with 13 bases lying between them. Germline CDR1 and CDR2: MNHEY and SMNVEV (reference sequence). This CDR3 has 15 residues. The CDR3 loop reads CASSVSTGYQETQYF. The DNA of the CDR3 is TGTGCCAGCAGTGTCTCTACAGGGTACCAAGAGACCCAGTACTTC.

The sample holds many counts of this clonotype. The V gene is TRBV11-2, the J gene TRBJ2-5, with TRBD1 matching 7 bases. Germline loops: CDR1 SGHAT, CDR2 FQNNGV. With V trimmed by 5 bases and J by 4 bases, 7 bases remained unmatched. There are 14 residues in the CDR3. The CDR3: CASSTRDRGETQYF. CDR3 DNA sequence: TGTGCCAGCAGCACCAGGGACAGAGGAGAGACCCAGTACTTC.

The rearrangement joins TRBV6-2 or TRBV6-3 to TRBJ2-1; D remains unclear. The V and J ends lost 0 bases and 7 bases respectively, with 4 bases between them. CDR3 length: 12 amino acids. Germline V gene lookup returns CDR1 MNHEY and CDR2 SVGEGT. DNA for the CDR3: TGTGCCAGCAGTTACTCGAAAAATGAGCAGTTCTTC. As protein: CASSYSKNEQFF.

CDR3 DNA: TGTGCCAGCAGTGAGGGTATGATAGATAATTCACCCCTCCACTTT. It translates to CASSEGMIDNSPLHF. The V gene is TRBV2, the J gene TRBJ1-6; D unresolved. Per the germline V gene, CDR1 is SNHLY and CDR2 is FYNNEI. Trimming removed 3 bases from V and 5 bases from J, with 11 bases in between. The CDR3 runs to 15 residues.

There are many counts of this clonotype. The V and J genes are TRBV28 and TRBJ1-5; no firm D call. Germline V gene data show CDR1 as MDHEN and CDR2 as SYDVKM. The CDR3 covers 12 residues. The V end was cut by 3 bases, the J end by 5 bases, with 5 bases between. The CDR3 coding sequence is TGTGCCAGCAGTTTTGGATATCAGCCCCAGCATTTT. It translates to CASSFGYQPQHF.

This clonotype was seen more than once but under ten times. The junction and the germline gene differ at one end; a read error may be behind it. V usage is TRBV12-5 and J usage is TRBJ1-1, with 9 bases identical to TRBD1. Germline V gene data show CDR1 as LGHNT and CDR2 as FRNRAP. The CDR3 has 11 amino acids. CDR3 coding DNA: TGTGCTAGTGGTCCCGGGGACAGGGTAGTCTTT. Encoded protein: CASGPGDRVVF.

V and J are TRBV4-2 and TRBJ2-2; 8 bases line up with TRBD1. The CDR3 length is 13 residues. Germline assignment: CDR1 LGHNA and CDR2 YNFKEQ. The ends lost 10 bases at V and 7 bases at J; junction bases unmatched: 8. CDR3 sequence (DNA): TGTGCCACCTCCAGGGGGCGAGGCGGGGAGCTGTTTTTT. Residues: CATSRGRGGELFF.

At least ten counts were recorded for this clonotype. The genes are TRBV18 and TRBJ2-3; 8 nucleotides align to TRBD2. This CDR3 has 16 amino acids. The trim removed 6 bases at V and 2 bases at J, leaving 10 bases unmatched. Germline V CDR1 and CDR2: KGHSH, LQKENI. In DNA form, the CDR3 reads TGTGCCAGCTCGAACTCGGGACTAGGTTTCACAGATACGCAGTATTTT. Its translation: CASSNSGLGFTDTQYF.

The rearrangement links TRBV28 to TRBJ1-1; D gene ambiguous. V was shortened by 6 bases and J by 7 bases, with 9 bases between the two germline ends. Germline values: CDR1 MDHEN, CDR2 SYDVKM. The CDR3 is 11 residues long. For the CDR3, the DNA is TGTGCCAGCAGCAACCCCTATGAAGCTTTCTTT. Its protein product is CASSNPYEAFF.

The J gene is TRBJ1-2, the V gene TRBV18; D remains unclear. In germline, CDR1 is KGHSH, CDR2 LQKENI. V was cut by 3 bases and J by 8 bases, with 13 bases left in between. This CDR3 is 13 amino acids long. The CDR3 is CASSPRLLGGYTF. The CDR3 DNA is TGTGCCAGCTCACCCCGGCTCCTAGGGGGCTACACCTTC.

This clonotype was counted many times. V gene TRBV20-1 combines with J gene TRBJ2-7; D is possibly TRBD2 (6 bases). V was pared by 6 bases and J by 5 bases, with 17 bases between. The CDR3 sequence is 13 residues long. Looked up from germline, CDR1 is DFQATT and CDR2 is SNEGSKA (reference sequence). The CDR3 protein is CSAEWAGTDEQYF. The CDR3 nucleotides read TGCAGTGCAGAATGGGCGGGAACTGACGAGCAGTACTTC.

This clonotype was observed many times. As DNA, the CDR3 is TGTGCCAGTAGTATTGGGGCCCTGAACACCGGGGAGCTGTTTTTT. This sequence encodes CASSIGALNTGELFF. This chain connects TRBV19 to TRBJ2-2; maybe TRBD1 (5 bases). CDR1 is LNHDA and CDR2 is SQIVND in the germline V gene (reference sequence). Trimming stripped 3 bases from V and 1 base from J, with 9 bases between. The CDR3 spans 15 residues.

At least ten counts were recorded for this clonotype. The J gene is TRBJ2-1, the V gene TRBV20-1; 10 bases agree with TRBD1. CDR1 and CDR2 from the germline V gene are DFQATT and SNEGSKA (reference sequence). The V segment lost 5 bases and the J segment 7 bases; nucleotides outside the gene matches: 8. The CDR3 extends over 14 amino acids. In DNA, the CDR3 is TGCAGTGCTGAGCCGGGGACAGGGGCTAATGAGCAGTTCTTC. Translated, it gives CSAEPGTGANEQFF.

The rearrangement joins TRBV9 to TRBJ2-2, with 10 positions matching TRBD1. V shed 3 bases, J shed 1 base, and the junction held 9 bases outside the gene matches. The length of the CDR3 is 18 residues. Germline V gives CDR1 SGDLS, CDR2 YYNGEE. CDR3 sequence: CASSAMRGTGVNTGELFF. The CDR3 DNA reads as TGTGCCAGCAGCGCCATGAGAGGGACAGGGGTGAACACCGGGGAGCTGTTTTTT. Variable domain in full (rest from reference TRBV9 and TRBJ2-2): DSGVTQTPKHLITATGQRVTLRCSPRSGDLSVYWYQQSLDQGLQFLIQYYNGEERAKGNILERFSAQQFPDLHSELNLSSLELGDSALYFCASSAMRGTGVNTGELFFGEGSRLTVL.